Below, 29 T cell receptor beta chains from the same sample are listed, as sequenced in a study of T-cell memory formation after mild COVID-19. TCRdb recomputed calls from the 5' RACE reads with MiXCR, one row per CDR3 protein. The table shows hundreds of thousands of distinct CDR3 sequences, with around 19% occurring only once. The sample taken for sequencing was PBMCs or a T cell subset sorted from them (not recorded which). These receptors were taken from an adult woman who had mild COVID-19 (a few samples of this study predate the infection). Cell type and time point are not known.

This clonotype was counted ten times or more. This chain's CDR3 is CASTDVGTYEQYF. The CDR3 nucleotides read TGCGCCAGCACGGACGTCGGGACCTACGAGCAGTACTTC. This chain uses TRBV5-1 with TRBJ2-7; TRBD2 is a possible D gene (5 bases). This CDR3 is built from 13 residues. CDR1 and CDR2 (germline): SGHRS, YFSETQ. V lost 6 bases to trimming and J lost 2 bases, with 12 bases between them.

The V call is TRBV7-2, the J call TRBJ2-1; D not resolved. This CDR3 is 13 amino acids long. The germline V gene has CDR1 SGHTA and CDR2 FQGNSA. With 5 bases removed from V and 7 bases from J, the gap between germline ends came to 12 bases. The CDR3 sequence: CASSPVSINEQFF. CDR3 sequence (DNA): TGTGCCAGCAGCCCCGTATCAATTAATGAGCAGTTCTTC. Full variable domain (missing parts from reference TRBV7-2 and TRBJ2-1): GAGVSQSPSNKVTEKGKDVELRCDPISGHTALYWYRQSLGQGLEFLIYFQGNSAPDKSGLPSDRFSAERTGGSVSTLTIQRTQQEDSAVYLCASSPVSINEQFFGPGTRLTVL.

The J gene is TRBJ2-3, the V gene TRBV5-1; D remains ambiguous. With 0 bases removed from V and 0 bases from J, the gap between germline ends came to 17 bases. The V gene's germline CDR1 is SGHRS and CDR2 YFSETQ. The CDR3 is made up of 18 amino acids. DNA of the CDR3: TGCGCCAGCAGCTTGGGGCCCACTACCCCCCTAAGCACAGATACGCAGTATTTT. Translation: CASSLGPTTPLSTDTQYF.

This clonotype was found many times. The chain uses TRBV7-2 and TRBJ2-3; D unclear. The CDR3 loop spans 14 amino acids. The ends were cut back, 1 base at V and 2 bases at J, with 7 bases in the middle. The germline V gene has CDR1 SGHTA and CDR2 FQGNSA. CDR3 region: CASSLGKITDTQYF. The CDR3 nucleotides are TGTGCCAGCAGCTTAGGAAAGATCACAGATACGCAGTATTTT.

The J gene is TRBJ2-6, the V gene TRBV5-1; D is possibly TRBD1 (6 bases). CDR3 length: 16 residues. V lost 2 bases and J lost 2, with 11 bases in between. CDR1 and CDR2 (germline): SGHRS, YFSETQ. The CDR3 sequence is CASSLSGDPGANVLTF. Written as DNA, the CDR3 is TGCGCCAGCAGCTTATCAGGGGACCCTGGGGCCAACGTCCTGACTTTC.

V gene TRBV7-9 combines with J gene TRBJ1-2, with D unresolved. V was cut by 2 bases and J by 3 bases, with 13 bases left in between. The V gene's germline CDR1 is SEHNR and CDR2 FQNEAQ (reference sequence). The CDR3 runs to 15 residues. CDR3 coding DNA: TGTGCCAGCAGCTTATTCCCTGGGGTCGACTATGGCTACACCTTC. It translates to CASSLFPGVDYGYTF.

This clonotype has just a few counts. The chain recombines TRBV7-6 with TRBJ2-6; TRBD2 matches 7 bases. With V trimmed by 4 bases and J by 0 bases, 12 bases remained unmatched. The CDR3 length is 19 residues. Germline loops: CDR1 SGHVS, CDR2 FNYEAQ. The CDR3 DNA reads TGTGCCAGCAGCTCGGTGGGGGGGTCCCCCGACTCTGGGGCCAACGTCCTGACTTTC. Its protein product is CASSSVGGSPDSGANVLTF.

The rearrangement uses TRBV5-1 and TRBJ1-1, with D uncertain. The germline gives CDR1 SGHRS, CDR2 YFSETQ. This CDR3 spans 12 amino acids. Trimming left V 6 bases short and J 1 base short, with 7 bases between. CDR3 protein: CASKTGNTEAFF. Written as DNA, the CDR3 is TGCGCCAGCAAGACGGGGAACACTGAAGCTTTCTTT.

This clonotype appeared many times. V and J are TRBV7-9 and TRBJ2-3; 10 nucleotides line up with TRBD2. CDR1 is SEHNR and CDR2 is FQNEAQ in the germline V gene (reference sequence). V lost 4 bases to trimming and J lost 1 base; unmatched junction nucleotides: 2. This CDR3 region has 15 residues. The CDR3 nucleotides are TGTGCCAGCAGCTCCGGGACTAGCGGCACAGATACGCAGTATTTT. Protein sequence: CASSSGTSGTDTQYF.

The chain employs TRBV7-2 and TRBJ1-6, with D hard to call. The length of the CDR3 is 15 residues. The V and J ends lost 1 base and 8 bases respectively, with 12 bases between them. Germline CDR1 SGHTA, CDR2 FQGNSA. CDR3 DNA sequence: TGTGCCAGCAGCTTAGACGCAGGCTCGTATTCACCCCTCCACTTT. It translates to CASSLDAGSYSPLHF.

V is TRBV27 and J is TRBJ1-1, with D possibly being TRBD1 (5 bases). Germline V lookup: CDR1 MNHEY, CDR2 SMNVEV (reference sequence). The CDR3 sequence is 16 residues long. Trimming removed 0 bases at V and 8 bases at J, with 19 bases between. The CDR3 sequence is CASSLSISGSREEAFF. In DNA, the CDR3 is TGTGCCAGCAGTTTATCGATAAGTGGGAGCAGGGAGGAAGCTTTCTTT.

V usage is TRBV5-1 and J usage is TRBJ2-1; 10 bases line up with TRBD2. Per germline, CDR1 SGHRS and CDR2 YFSETQ. The CDR3 has 20 residues. V gave up 1 base and J gave up 0 bases; unmatched junction bases: 13. The CDR3 sequence: CASSLRAPSGSLSSYNEQFF. In DNA, the CDR3 is TGCGCCAGCAGCTTGCGAGCGCCTAGCGGGAGCCTTAGCTCCTACAATGAGCAGTTCTTC.

The gene calls are TRBV9 and TRBJ2-2, with D perhaps TRBD1 (6 bases). V lost 2 bases to trimming and J lost 0 bases, with 11 bases between them. The CDR3 contains 16 residues. Germline V gives CDR1 SGDLS, CDR2 YYNGEE. DNA of the CDR3: TGTGCCAGCAGCGTTACCGGGACAACGAACACCGGGGAGCTGTTTTTT. Amino acid sequence: CASSVTGTTNTGELFF.

This clonotype was counted between two and nine times. This sequence joins TRBV30 and TRBJ1-5; possibly TRBD1 for D (6 bases). Deletions cut 2 bases from V and 5 bases from J, with 10 bases between. The CDR3 length is 13 residues. The germline gives CDR1 GTSNPN, CDR2 SVGIG (reference sequence). The CDR3 protein is CAWSRGIDQPQHF. CDR3 sequence (DNA): TGTGCCTGGAGTAGGGGGATCGATCAGCCCCAGCATTTT.

This clonotype was counted only a few times. CDR3 DNA sequence: TGTGCCAGCAGCCAAAATTCGAGGTCCCGTCGTCTGTCGCGGAACACAGATACGCAGTATTTT. Its protein product is CASSQNSRSRRLSRNTDTQYF. The genes are TRBV6-2 or TRBV6-3 and TRBJ2-3; D ambiguous. This CDR3 is built from 21 residues. Trimming shortened V by 6 bases and J by 2 bases, and 33 bases separated the two germline ends. The germline V gene has CDR1 MNHEY and CDR2 SVGEGT.

Ten or more counts support this clonotype. This sequence joins TRBV12-3 or TRBV12-4 and TRBJ1-1; D is ambiguous. The V end lost 7 bases, the J end lost 1 base, and 10 bases lay between the germline ends. CDR3 length equals 13 residues. The CDR3 DNA sequence: TGTGCCAGCACCTCGCCTCGGAACACTGAAGCTTTCTTT. Translation gives CASTSPRNTEAFF.

V is TRBV20-1 and J is TRBJ2-7; no definite D call. Trimming shortened V by 3 bases and J by 0 bases, and 12 bases separated the two germline ends. The CDR3 has 14 residues. Germline CDR1 and CDR2: DFQATT and SNEGSKA (reference sequence). The CDR3 region has the DNA TGCAGTGCTAGGCGGACGCAAAGCTCCTACGAGCAGTACTTC. As protein: CSARRTQSSYEQYF.

This clonotype appeared a few times. This chain links TRBV6-2 or TRBV6-3 with TRBJ2-1, with 11 positions matching TRBD2. V lost 6 bases and J lost 2; bases outside the gene matches: 3. Germline values: CDR1 MNHEY, CDR2 SVGEGT. This CDR3 comprises 15 residues. CDR3 sequence reads: CASRLAGEPYNEQFF. For the CDR3, the DNA is TGTGCCAGCAGACTAGCGGGAGAACCCTACAATGAGCAGTTCTTC.

A remark on this clonotype: Relative to the germline gene, one junction end is altered; a read error may explain this. The chain uses TRBV7-7 and TRBJ2-5, with D hard to call. The CDR3 extends over 15 amino acids. CDR1 and CDR2 from the germline V gene are SSHAT and FNYEAQ (reference sequence). CDR3 residues: CASSPRSSSPETQYF. CDR3 nucleotides: TGTGCTAGCAGCCCCCGTAGCTCGAGCCCAGAGACCCAGTACTTC.

The CDR3 region has the DNA TGCAGTGCTAGGGGGGTTTTGGGGAGTGATCAGCCCCAGCATTTT. Amino acid sequence: CSARGVLGSDQPQHF. The chain combines TRBV20-1 with TRBJ1-5; the D gene is possibly TRBD1 (5 bases). CDR1 is DFQATT, CDR2 SNEGSKA, per germline (reference sequence). V was clipped by 3 bases and J by 5 bases, with 17 bases between them. The CDR3 contains 15 residues.

The rearrangement joins TRBV10-2 to TRBJ2-1; 8 nucleotides line up with TRBD2. This CDR3 spans 13 amino acids. Per germline, CDR1 WSHSY and CDR2 SAAADI. V trimming: 6 bases; J trimming: 7 bases; junction bases outside the gene matches: 5. The CDR3 DNA reads TGCGCCAGCAGGCTAGCGGGTTGGAATGAGCAGTTCTTC. Its translation is CASRLAGWNEQFF.

In this sample, this clonotype turned up many times. The chain is built from TRBV4-3 and TRBJ2-2, with 8 nucleotides matching TRBD2. Per the germline V gene, CDR1 is LGHNA and CDR2 is YSLEER. V dropped 0 bases and J dropped 4; count of bases not matched to a gene: 7. The CDR3 consists of 17 residues. CDR3 amino acids: CASSQDPAGAPTGELFF. For the CDR3, the DNA is TGCGCCAGCAGCCAAGATCCAGCGGGAGCCCCCACCGGGGAGCTGTTTTTT.

This clonotype turned up a few times. The rearrangement links TRBV7-9 to TRBJ2-3; 7 bases are a match to TRBD1. This CDR3 is built from 15 residues. Germline CDR1 and CDR2: SEHNR and FQNEAQ (reference sequence). The V gene end was trimmed by 5 bases and the J gene end by 3 bases; junction bases not matched to a gene: 8. The CDR3 spells CASSLTGVRTDTQYF. CDR3 coding DNA: TGTGCCAGCAGCCTTACAGGGGTTCGGACAGATACGCAGTATTTT.

This clonotype was seen a handful of times. The chain joins TRBV7-3 to TRBJ1-1; the match to TRBD1 covers 11 bases. J lost 6 bases, V lost 0 bases, and 3 bases had no gene match. Germline assignment: CDR1 SGHTA and CDR2 FQGTGA. The CDR3 sequence is 15 residues long. The CDR3 region is CASSLTGTGGSEAFF. CDR3 in DNA: TGTGCCAGCAGCTTAACCGGGACAGGGGGATCTGAAGCTTTCTTT. Full variable domain (outside the CDR3, taken from reference TRBV7-3 and TRBJ1-1): GAGVSQTPSNKVTEKGKYVELRCDPISGHTALYWYRQSLGQGPEFLIYFQGTGAADDSGLPNDRFFAVRPEGSVSTLKIQRTERGDSAVYLCASSLTGTGGSEAFFGQGTRLTVV.

This clonotype came up a few times. The chain combines TRBV24-1 with TRBJ1-2, with a tentative D call TRBD1 (5 bases). CDR1 KGHDR and CDR2 SFDVKD come from the germline V gene. The CDR3 has 16 amino acids. V lost 7 bases and J 4 bases, leaving 21 bases between the germline ends. CDR3 coding DNA: TGTGCCACCAGCCCCCGTCAGGGACCTGCCATCTATGGCTACACCTTC. The encoded protein is CATSPRQGPAIYGYTF.

The rearrangement joins TRBV30 to TRBJ1-5; no definite D call. Trimming took off 7 bases at V and 4 bases at J, with 11 bases between the two ends. Germline V lookup: CDR1 GTSNPN, CDR2 SVGIG (reference sequence). The CDR3 spans 12 residues. The CDR3 sequence is CASGRPNQPQHF. The CDR3 nucleotides read TGTGCCTCGGGCAGACCAAATCAGCCCCAGCATTTT.

This clonotype was counted only a few times. The rearrangement uses TRBV20-1 and TRBJ2-2; 10 nucleotides match TRBD2. This CDR3 contains 16 residues. CDR1 is DFQATT, CDR2 SNEGSKA, per germline (reference sequence). V lost 2 bases and J lost 7; bases outside the gene matches: 10. The CDR3 nucleotides are TGCAGTGCTAGACCCACAAGCCAGCGGGGGGGCGGGGAGCTGTTTTTT. Protein product: CSARPTSQRGGGELFF.

This clonotype appeared a few times. V usage is TRBV18 and J usage is TRBJ2-7; 12 nucleotides match TRBD1. This CDR3 has 17 amino acids. CDR1 KGHSH and CDR2 LQKENI come from the germline V gene. V dropped 5 bases and J dropped 1; count of bases not matched to a gene: 9. The CDR3: CASSRDRGLRGSYEQYF. CDR3 in DNA: TGTGCCAGCTCAAGGGACAGGGGGCTAAGGGGATCCTACGAGCAGTACTTC.

This clonotype was counted only a few times. The chain recombines TRBV4-2 with TRBJ1-6; tentatively, D is TRBD1 (6 bases). Trimming removed 1 base at V and 7 bases at J, with 8 bases between. This CDR3 has 14 amino acids. The germline V gene encodes CDR1 LGHNA and CDR2 YNFKEQ. This CDR3 is CASSQGQENSPLHF. The CDR3 coding sequence is TGTGCCAGCAGCCAAGGACAGGAAAATTCACCCCTCCACTTT.